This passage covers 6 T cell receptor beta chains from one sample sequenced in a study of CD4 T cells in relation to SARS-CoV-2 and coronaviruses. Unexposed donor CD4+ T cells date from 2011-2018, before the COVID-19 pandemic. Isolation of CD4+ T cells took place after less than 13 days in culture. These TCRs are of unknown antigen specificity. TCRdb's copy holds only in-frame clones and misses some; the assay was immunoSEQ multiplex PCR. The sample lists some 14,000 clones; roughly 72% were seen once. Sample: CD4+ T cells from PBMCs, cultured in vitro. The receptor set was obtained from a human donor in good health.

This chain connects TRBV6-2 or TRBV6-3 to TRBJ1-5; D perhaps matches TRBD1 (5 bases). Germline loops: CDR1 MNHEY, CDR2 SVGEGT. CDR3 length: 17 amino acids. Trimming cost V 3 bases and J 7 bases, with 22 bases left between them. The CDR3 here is CASSYFIGGRGIQPQHF. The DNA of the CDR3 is TGTGCCAGCAGTTATTTCATAGGTGGTCGGGGGATCCAGCCCCAGCATTTT.

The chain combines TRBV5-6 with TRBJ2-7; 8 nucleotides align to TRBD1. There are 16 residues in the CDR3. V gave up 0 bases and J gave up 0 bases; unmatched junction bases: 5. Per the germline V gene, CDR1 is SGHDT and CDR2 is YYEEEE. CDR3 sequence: CASSLGQGASSYEQYF. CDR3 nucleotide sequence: TGTGCCAGCAGCTTGGGCCAGGGGGCCAGCTCCTACGAGCAGTACTTC.

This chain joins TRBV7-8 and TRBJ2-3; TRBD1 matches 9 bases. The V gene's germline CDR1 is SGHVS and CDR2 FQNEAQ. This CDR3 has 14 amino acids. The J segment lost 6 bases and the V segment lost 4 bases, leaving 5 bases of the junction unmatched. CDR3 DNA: TGTGCCAGCAGCTCGGGACAGGGTGTCGATACGCAGTATTTT. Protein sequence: CASSSGQGVDTQYF.

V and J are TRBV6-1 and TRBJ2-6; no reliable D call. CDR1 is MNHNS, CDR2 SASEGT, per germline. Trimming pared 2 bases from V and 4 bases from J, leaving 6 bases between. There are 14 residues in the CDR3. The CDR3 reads CASSETGGANVLTF. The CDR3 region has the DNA TGTGCCAGCAGTGAAACTGGAGGGGCCAACGTCCTGACTTTC.

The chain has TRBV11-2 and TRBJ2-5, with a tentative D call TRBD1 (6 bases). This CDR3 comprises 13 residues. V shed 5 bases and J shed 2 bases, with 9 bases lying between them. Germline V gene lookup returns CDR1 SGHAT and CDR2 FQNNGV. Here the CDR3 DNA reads TGTGCCAGCAGCCGGGACACTCAAGAGACCCAGTACTTC. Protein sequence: CASSRDTQETQYF.

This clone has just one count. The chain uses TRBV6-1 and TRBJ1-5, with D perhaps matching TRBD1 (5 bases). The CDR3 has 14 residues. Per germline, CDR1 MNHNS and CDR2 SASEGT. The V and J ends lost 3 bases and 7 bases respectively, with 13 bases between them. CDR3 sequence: CASSDDGAWQPQHF. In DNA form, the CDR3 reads TGTGCCAGCAGTGACGATGGGGCTTGGCAGCCCCAGCATTTT.